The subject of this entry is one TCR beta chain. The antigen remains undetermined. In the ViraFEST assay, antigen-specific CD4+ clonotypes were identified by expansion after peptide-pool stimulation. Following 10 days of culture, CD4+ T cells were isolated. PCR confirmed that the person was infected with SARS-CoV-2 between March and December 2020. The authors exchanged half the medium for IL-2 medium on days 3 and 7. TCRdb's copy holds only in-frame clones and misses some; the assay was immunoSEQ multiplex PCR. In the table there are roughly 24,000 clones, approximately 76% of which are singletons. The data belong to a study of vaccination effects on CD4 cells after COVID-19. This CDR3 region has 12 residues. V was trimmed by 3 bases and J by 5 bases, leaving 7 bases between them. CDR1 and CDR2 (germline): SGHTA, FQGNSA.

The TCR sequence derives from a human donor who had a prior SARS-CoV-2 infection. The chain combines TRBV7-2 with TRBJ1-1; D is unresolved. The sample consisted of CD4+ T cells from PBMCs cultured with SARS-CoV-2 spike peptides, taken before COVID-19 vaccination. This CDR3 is CASSFLVTEAFF. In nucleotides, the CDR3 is TGTGCCAGCAGCTTCTTGGTGACTGAAGCTTTCTTT.